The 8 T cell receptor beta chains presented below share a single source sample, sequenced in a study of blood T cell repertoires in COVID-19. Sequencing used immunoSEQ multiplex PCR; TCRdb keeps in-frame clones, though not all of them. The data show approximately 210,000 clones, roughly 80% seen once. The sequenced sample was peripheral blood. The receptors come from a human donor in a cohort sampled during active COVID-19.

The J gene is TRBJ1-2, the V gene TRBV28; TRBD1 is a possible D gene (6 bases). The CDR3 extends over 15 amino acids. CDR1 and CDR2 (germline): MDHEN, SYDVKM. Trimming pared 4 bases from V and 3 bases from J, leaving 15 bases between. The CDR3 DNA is TGTGCCAGCAGTTCTCAAATACAGGGCCACTATGGCTACACCTTC. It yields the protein CASSSQIQGHYGYTF.

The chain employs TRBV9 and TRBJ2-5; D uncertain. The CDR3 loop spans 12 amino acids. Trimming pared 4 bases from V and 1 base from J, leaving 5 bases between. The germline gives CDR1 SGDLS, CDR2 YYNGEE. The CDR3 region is CASSPSQETQYF. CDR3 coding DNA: TGTGCCAGCAGCCCCTCCCAAGAGACCCAGTACTTC.

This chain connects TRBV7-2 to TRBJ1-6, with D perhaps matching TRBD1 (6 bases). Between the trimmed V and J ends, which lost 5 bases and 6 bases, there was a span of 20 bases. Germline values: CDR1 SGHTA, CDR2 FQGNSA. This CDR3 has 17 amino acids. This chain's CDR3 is CASSALGRGLSNSPLHF. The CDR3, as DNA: TGTGCCAGCAGCGCCCTCGGGCGGGGGCTTAGTAATTCACCCCTCCACTTT.

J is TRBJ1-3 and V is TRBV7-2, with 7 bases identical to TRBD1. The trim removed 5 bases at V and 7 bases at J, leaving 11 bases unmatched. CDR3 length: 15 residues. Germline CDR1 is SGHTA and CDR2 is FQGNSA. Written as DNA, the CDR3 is TGTGCCAGCAGCCGGGGACAGACACTCTATAACACCATATATTTT. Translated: CASSRGQTLYNTIYF.

CDR3 sequence (DNA): TGTGCCTGGAGTCCTCCGGGACTAGCGGGAGGAACTCGCCCCGAGCAGTACTTC. Its translation: CAWSPPGLAGGTRPEQYF. The rearrangement links TRBV30 to TRBJ2-7, with TRBD2 identical over 15 bases. Per germline, CDR1 GTSNPN and CDR2 SVGIG (reference sequence). The CDR3 sequence is 18 residues long. V lost 2 bases and J lost 6; bases outside the gene matches: 14.

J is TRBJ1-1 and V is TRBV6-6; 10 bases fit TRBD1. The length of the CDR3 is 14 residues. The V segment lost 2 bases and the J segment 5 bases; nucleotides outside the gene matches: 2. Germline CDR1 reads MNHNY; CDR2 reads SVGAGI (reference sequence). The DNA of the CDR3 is TGTGCCAGCAGTTACGGGGACAGGGGAACTGAAGCTTTCTTT. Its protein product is CASSYGDRGTEAFF.

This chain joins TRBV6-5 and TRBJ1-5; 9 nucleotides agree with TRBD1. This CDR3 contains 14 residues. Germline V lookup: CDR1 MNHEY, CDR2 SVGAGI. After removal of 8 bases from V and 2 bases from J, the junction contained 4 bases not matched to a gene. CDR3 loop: CASGWTGGNQPQHF. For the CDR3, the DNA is TGTGCCAGCGGGTGGACAGGGGGCAATCAGCCCCAGCATTTT.

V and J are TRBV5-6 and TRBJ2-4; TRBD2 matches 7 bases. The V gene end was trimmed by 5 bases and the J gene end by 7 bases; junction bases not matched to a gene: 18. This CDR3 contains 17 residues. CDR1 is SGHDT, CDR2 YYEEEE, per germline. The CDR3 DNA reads TGTGCCAGCAGTAGTGGAAGTGGGAGGGTGGCTTGGAACATTCAGTACTTC. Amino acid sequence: CASSSGSGRVAWNIQYF.